The 21 T cell receptor beta chains below were found in one sample sequenced in a study of blood T cell repertoires in COVID-19. Sequenced by immunoSEQ multiplex PCR; TCRdb stores in-frame clones only, minus some. The sample has about 44,000 clones; roughly 84% are singletons. The material sequenced was peripheral blood. Source of these receptors: a woman aged 70-85 years with acute or convalescent COVID-19.

This clone was counted a single time. V gene TRBV28 combines with J gene TRBJ2-1, with 13 nucleotides matching TRBD2. CDR1 MDHEN and CDR2 SYDVKM come from the germline V gene. V trimming: 11 bases; J trimming: 7 bases; junction bases outside the gene matches: 8. The CDR3 covers 14 residues. The CDR3 DNA is TGTGCCGTTAGGACTAGCGGGAGAAGGAATGAGCAGTTCTTC. Translation: CAVRTSGRRNEQFF. Using reference TRBV28 and TRBJ2-1 for the parts outside the CDR3, the full variable domain is DVKVTQSSRYLVKRTGEKVFLECVQDMDHENMFWYRQDPGLGLRLIYFSYDVKMKEKGDIPEGYSVSREKKERFSLILESASTNQTSMYLCAVRTSGRRNEQFFGPGTRLTVL.

The rearrangement uses TRBV7-3 and TRBJ2-1; TRBD2 agrees at 8 bases. This CDR3 is 16 amino acids long. Germline-derived CDR1 and CDR2 are SGHTA and FQGTGA. Losses at the gene ends were 3 bases for V and 3 bases for J; bases not matched to a gene: 7. In nucleotides, the CDR3 is TGTGCCAGCAGCTTGACGAGCGGGAGCGGCTACAATGAGCAGTTCTTC. It encodes CASSLTSGSGYNEQFF.

The chain carries TRBV9 and TRBJ2-7; 8 nucleotides agree with TRBD2. CDR3 length: 14 amino acids. Trimming took 0 bases from V and 3 from J; bases not matched to a gene: 2. Germline values: CDR1 SGDLS, CDR2 YYNGEE. The CDR3 nucleotides are TGTGCCAGCAGCGTAGACGGGAGGGACTACGAGCAGTACTTC. Its translation is CASSVDGRDYEQYF. Full variable domain (missing parts from reference TRBV9 and TRBJ2-7): DSGVTQTPKHLITATGQRVTLRCSPRSGDLSVYWYQQSLDQGLQFLIQYYNGEERAKGNILERFSAQQFPDLHSELNLSSLELGDSALYFCASSVDGRDYEQYFGPGTRLTVT.

The chain joins TRBV13 to TRBJ2-3; TRBD2 matches at 9 bases. Germline assignment: CDR1 PRHDT and CDR2 FYEKMQ (reference sequence). CDR3 size: 16 residues. After removal of 6 bases from V and 0 bases from J, the junction contained 7 bases not matched to a gene. The CDR3 nucleotides are TGTGCCAGCAGTCGAAGTCTAGCGGGAAGCACAGATACGCAGTATTTT. Its protein product is CASSRSLAGSTDTQYF.

This clone was counted a few times. V and J are TRBV11-2 and TRBJ2-2; TRBD2 might be the D (6 bases). The CDR3 has 17 residues. Germline assignment: CDR1 SGHAT and CDR2 FQNNGV. The germline V and J ends were trimmed by 3 bases and 1 base, with 15 bases remaining between them. Written as DNA, the CDR3 is TGTGCCAGCAGCTTGGGGGACTCCGCACGGAACACCGGGGAGCTGTTTTTT. It yields the protein CASSLGDSARNTGELFF.

The genes are TRBV4-1 and TRBJ2-7; TRBD2 matches 12 bases. Germline CDR1 reads MGHRA; CDR2 reads YSYEKL. This CDR3 is built from 17 residues. V lost 1 base, J lost 5 bases, and 9 bases stayed unmatched. CDR3 bases: TGCGCCAGCAGCCAAGTGGGTTGGACTAGCGGGATTGACGAGCAGTACTTC. Residues: CASSQVGWTSGIDEQYF.

The chain links TRBV6-4 to TRBJ2-3; 7 bases align to TRBD1. The CDR3 has 14 residues. J was trimmed by 4 bases and V by 6 bases; bases with no gene match: 7. The germline CDR1 and CDR2 sequences are MRHNA and SNTAGT. The CDR3 sequence is CASRITGTADTQYF. The CDR3 DNA is TGTGCCAGCAGAATCACAGGGACAGCAGATACGCAGTATTTT.

This clone was found a few times. The chain links TRBV4-1 to TRBJ2-5; D is unresolved. The V gene's germline CDR1 is MGHRA and CDR2 YSYEKL. The CDR3 is 15 amino acids. V was shortened by 1 base and J by 4 bases, with 13 bases between the two germline ends. CDR3 DNA: TGCGCCAGCAGCCAAGGCCCCGTAGCCGGAGAGACCCAGTACTTC. This translates into CASSQGPVAGETQYF.

The chain links TRBV9 to TRBJ2-4, with TRBD2 as a possible D gene (6 bases). Trimming took off 0 bases at V and 8 bases at J, with 9 bases between the two ends. The CDR3 extends over 13 amino acids. The V gene's germline CDR1 is SGDLS and CDR2 YYNGEE. Here the CDR3 DNA reads TGTGCCAGCAGCGTAGGACCGGGAGACATTCAGTACTTC. Translation gives CASSVGPGDIQYF.

J is TRBJ1-5 and V is TRBV19; D remains unclear. Germline V CDR1 and CDR2: LNHDA, SQIVND (reference sequence). The CDR3 extends over 16 amino acids. Trimming shortened V by 5 bases and J by 0 bases, and 14 bases separated the two germline ends. For the CDR3, the DNA is TGTGCCAGTAGTCCCCGTTTGCAGGTTAGCAATCAGCCCCAGCATTTT. It encodes CASSPRLQVSNQPQHF.

This clone appeared a single time. Other DNA sequences in the sample encode the same CDR3. The genes are TRBV24-1 and TRBJ2-3; D is ambiguous. This CDR3 is built from 14 residues. Germline V gene data show CDR1 as KGHDR and CDR2 as SFDVKD. V lost 5 bases to trimming and J lost 0 bases, with 8 bases between them. CDR3 residues: CATSVGASTDTQYF. Here the CDR3 DNA reads TGTGCCACCAGTGTCGGAGCTAGCACAGATACGCAGTATTTT.

The rearrangement links TRBV7-9 to TRBJ2-7; a possible D gene is TRBD1 (6 bases). V lost 3 bases, J lost 3 bases, and 12 bases lay in between. Germline V gives CDR1 SEHNR, CDR2 FQNEAQ (reference sequence). The CDR3 spans 14 residues. The CDR3 loop is CASSLVGANYEQYF. CDR3 bases: TGTGCCAGCAGCTTGGTGGGGGCCAACTACGAGCAGTACTTC.

The sample holds a few counts of this clone. The CDR3 DNA reads as TGTGCCACCAGAGGGACAGGGAACACCGGGGAGCTGTTTTTT. Amino acids: CATRGTGNTGELFF. The genes are TRBV24-1 and TRBJ2-2, with 8 nucleotides matching TRBD1. The ends lost 7 bases at V and 1 base at J; junction bases unmatched: 1. Per germline, CDR1 KGHDR and CDR2 SFDVKD. The length of the CDR3 is 14 residues.

V is TRBV13 and J is TRBJ2-1; D may be TRBD1 (5 bases). The CDR3 runs 15 residues. V lost 3 bases and J 8 bases, leaving 17 bases between the germline ends. Per germline, CDR1 PRHDT and CDR2 FYEKMQ (reference sequence). CDR3 sequence reads: CASSFRRGQVHEQFF. The CDR3 DNA sequence: TGTGCCAGCAGCTTTCGAAGGGGCCAAGTGCATGAGCAGTTCTTC. Looking up the rest from reference TRBV13 and TRBJ2-1 gives the full variable domain: AAGVIQSPRHLIKEKRETATLKCYPIPRHDTVYWYQQGPGQDPQFLISFYEKMQSDKGSIPDRFSAQQFSDYHSELNMSSLELGDSALYFCASSFRRGQVHEQFFGPGTRLTVL.

As regards this clone: Other DNA sequences within the sample encode an identical CDR3. The V gene is TRBV29-1, the J gene TRBJ2-1, with 8 bases matching TRBD2. After removal of 4 bases from V and 4 bases from J, the junction contained 9 bases not matched to a gene. This CDR3 spans 15 amino acids. Germline CDR1 SQVTM, CDR2 ANQGSEA. The CDR3 sequence is CSVGSAGGSYNEQFF. The CDR3 DNA is TGCAGCGTTGGCTCTGCGGGAGGTTCTTACAATGAGCAGTTCTTC.

The chain links TRBV2 to TRBJ2-7; 9 bases line up with TRBD2. CDR1 and CDR2 (germline): SNHLY, FYNNEI. V dropped 9 bases and J dropped 5; count of bases not matched to a gene: 14. The CDR3 length is 15 residues. In DNA, the CDR3 is TGTGCCAGTGTCCATCGAGGGCGGGGGGGCAACGAGCAGTACTTC. It yields the protein CASVHRGRGGNEQYF. Supplemented by reference TRBV2 and TRBJ2-7, the full variable domain reads EPEVTQTPSHQVTQMGQEVILRCVPISNHLYFYWYRQILGQKVEFLVSFYNNEISEKSEIFDDQFSVERPDGSNFTLKIRSTKLEDSAMYFCASVHRGRGGNEQYFGPGTRLTVT.

V is TRBV7-2 and J is TRBJ2-3; 10 nucleotides align to TRBD2. The junction had 4 bases not matched to a gene; V was cut back by 4 bases and J by 3 bases. This CDR3 has 15 amino acids. The germline gives CDR1 SGHTA, CDR2 FQGNSA. CDR3 nucleotides: TGTGCCAGCAGCTGGCGGACTAGCGGAACAGATACGCAGTATTTT. It specifies CASSWRTSGTDTQYF.

The chain carries TRBV19 and TRBJ1-5, with 11 nucleotides matching TRBD1. The germline gives CDR1 LNHDA, CDR2 SQIVND (reference sequence). The CDR3 covers 15 residues. Losses at the gene ends were 8 bases for V and 7 bases for J; bases not matched to a gene: 10. DNA for the CDR3: TGTGCCAGTGGACAGGGGGCATCAGGTGGGCAGCCCCAGCATTTT. This codes for CASGQGASGGQPQHF.

The chain has TRBV2 and TRBJ2-7, with a possible D match to TRBD1 (5 bases). Germline V gives CDR1 SNHLY, CDR2 FYNNEI. The CDR3 is 13 amino acids. V was cut by 7 bases and J by 3 bases, with 13 bases left in between. The CDR3 bases are TGTGCCAGCACCCGACAGACCTTCTACGAGCAGTACTTC. Its translation: CASTRQTFYEQYF.

V is TRBV28 and J is TRBJ1-3; the D is unclear. Germline CDR1 is MDHEN and CDR2 is SYDVKM. V was trimmed by 2 bases and J by 5 bases, leaving 10 bases between them. This CDR3 has 14 residues. The CDR3 coding sequence is TGTGCCAGCAGTTTACGGGGAGGGAGAAACACCATATATTTT. Translation gives CASSLRGGRNTIYF.

The V and J genes are TRBV30 and TRBJ2-3; TRBD2 matches at 9 bases. The germline gives CDR1 GTSNPN, CDR2 SVGIG (reference sequence). V lost 7 bases and J lost 6; bases outside the gene matches: 8. The CDR3 consists of 13 residues. The CDR3 reads CASHSGGWDTQYF. As DNA, the CDR3 is TGTGCCTCCCATAGCGGGGGCTGGGATACGCAGTATTTT.